The rows below give T cell receptor beta chains drawn from one sample of a study of T cell changes during pregnancy in multiple sclerosis. Clones were read by immunoSEQ multiplex PCR, and TCRdb kept only the in-frame ones, dropping some. The data contain under 70,000 clones, 80% to 95% of them seen just once; the ten biggest clones take up approximately 0.64%. The sample was CD4+ T cells from peripheral blood mononuclear cells, taken after pregnancy. The receptor set was obtained from a female donor with multiple sclerosis, enrolled in a pregnancy study. Each CDR3 is given with its conserved first and last residue. Fields, in order: clone size, J gene, D gene, V gene, CDR3 length, CDR3 DNA, CDR3 protein. D genes are given only for firm matches. Clone size is given for some rows only: seen once, a few or many times, or a class if the clone is expanded.

>-|TRBJ2-1|TRBD2|TRBV9|15
TGTGCCAGCAGCGTAGGGGGGGGAGCTGGTAATGAGCAGTTCTTC
CASSVGGGAGNEQFF
>-|TRBJ2-3|TRBD1|TRBV6-1|14
TGTGCCAGCAGTAACAGGGGGCAGACAGATACGCAGTATTTT
CASSNRGQTDTQYF
>-|TRBJ1-4|-|TRBV19|16
TGTGCCAGTAGTCCCCGGACAGCCTCAACTAATGAAAAACTGTTTTTT
CASSPRTASTNEKLFF
>-|TRBJ2-7|TRBD2|TRBV27|14
TGTGCCAGCAGTCTAGGGACTAGTAGGTACGAGCAGTACTTC
CASSLGTSRYEQYF
>-|TRBJ1-1|-|TRBV19|16
TGTGCCAGTAGTTCCTTAACAGGAGCCCCGAACACTGAAGCTTTCTTT
CASSSLTGAPNTEAFF
>-|TRBJ2-7|-|TRBV5-4|17
TGTGCCAGCAGCACCGGACAGCAGGCGGCGGCTGGTTACGAGCAGTACTTC
CASSTGQQAAAGYEQYF
>-|TRBJ1-4|-|TRBV2|14
TGTGCCAGCAGTGATGAGGCAAGAAATGAAAAACTGTTTTTT
CASSDEARNEKLFF
>-|TRBJ1-5|-|TRBV30|14
TGTGCCTGGAGCCACACCTTCAGCAATCAGCCCCAGCATTTT
CAWSHTFSNQPQHF
>-|TRBJ1-5|TRBD1|TRBV10-3|12
TGTGCCATCAGCGGGACAGGCGCTGCCCAGCATTTT
CAISGTGAAQHF
>-|TRBJ1-3|-|TRBV15|14
TGTGCCACCAGCAGAGATGGGCCTGGAAACACCATATATTTT
CATSRDGPGNTIYF
>-|TRBJ2-2|TRBD2|TRBV7-6|17
TGTGCCAGCAGCTTAGCGGGACTAGCGGGGGCCACCGGGGAGCTGTTTTTT
CASSLAGLAGATGELFF
>-|TRBJ2-2|-|TRBV7-2|14
TGTGCCAGCAGCTTGGCAGGGGTAGCCGGGGAGCTGTTTTTT
CASSLAGVAGELFF
>-|TRBJ2-3|-|TRBV6-5|13
TGTGCCAGCAGGCGACTAGATTCTGATACGCAGTATTTT
CASRRLDSDTQYF
>-|TRBJ2-6|-|TRBV27|15
TGTGCCAGCAGGAGAGGGGGCTCTGGGGCCAACGTCCTGACTTTC
CASRRGGSGANVLTF
>once|TRBJ1-4|-|TRBV29-1|11
TGCAGCGCGCGAACTAATGAAAAACTGTTTTTT
CSARTNEKLFF
>once|TRBJ1-1|TRBD1|TRBV27|14
TGTGCCAGCAGGTACAGGGGAGGGAACACTGAAGCTTTCTTT
CASRYRGGNTEAFF
>-|TRBJ1-2|TRBD1|TRBV18|17
TGTGCCAGCTCACCGAAGGACAGGGCAGATTACGGCTATGGCTACACCTTC
CASSPKDRADYGYGYTF
>-|TRBJ1-2|-|TRBV20-1|10
TGCAGTGCCTTCTTTTATGGCTACACCTTC
CSAFFYGYTF
>-|TRBJ2-7|TRBD1|TRBV4-2|16
TGTGCCAGCAGCCCCCGGGACAGATCAAGCTCCTACGAGCAGTACTTC
CASSPRDRSSSYEQYF
>-|TRBJ2-7|TRBD1|TRBV7-2|17
TGTGCCAGCAGCTTAGAGAGAGCCGGGACAGCTAACTACGAGCAGTACTTC
CASSLERAGTANYEQYF
>-|TRBJ2-1|TRBD2|TRBV6-6|13
TGTGCCAGCAGTTACCCGGGACTAGTCATGCAGTTCTTC
CASSYPGLVMQFF
>-|TRBJ2-1|TRBD2|TRBV7-3|15
TGTGCCAGCAGCTTAAGCCCGGGACTAGCCAGGGAGCAGTTCTTC
CASSLSPGLAREQFF
>-|TRBJ2-7|-|TRBV7-9|15
TGTGCCAGCAGCAGAGAGGGGGGGGGAACCTACGAGCAGTACTTC
CASSREGGGTYEQYF
>-|TRBJ1-2|TRBD1|TRBV28|15
TGTGCCAGCGGAGGGGGCTCCGCCCCTCTATATGGCTACACCTTC
CASGGGSAPLYGYTF
>-|TRBJ1-2|TRBD1|TRBV5-1|15
TGCGCCAGCAGCTTGGATGGGACAGCGACCTATGGCTACACCTTC
CASSLDGTATYGYTF
>-|TRBJ2-7|TRBD1|TRBV19|18
TGTGCCAGTAGTAAACGGACAGGGGGCGCTTCCTCCTCCTACGAGCAGTACTTC
CASSKRTGGASSSYEQYF
>-|TRBJ2-7|TRBD1|TRBV18|13
TGTGCCAGCTCATTTTCACAGGGGAGCGAGCAGTACTTC
CASSFSQGSEQYF
>-|TRBJ2-3|TRBD1|TRBV29-1|14
TGCAGCGTCCCGGAAGGGGGCCGAACAGATACGCAGTATTTT
CSVPEGGRTDTQYF
>-|TRBJ1-5|-|TRBV19|13
TGTGCCAGTAGTATAGATCTCAATCAGCCCCAGCATTTT
CASSIDLNQPQHF
>-|TRBJ1-2|-|TRBV27|13
TGTGCCAGCTGTTTCGGGCAGGGCTATGGCTACACCTTC
CASCFGQGYGYTF
>-|TRBJ2-5|-|TRBV5-6|15
TGTGCCAGCAGCTTGGCCGGACGGGAACAAGAGACCCAGTACTTC
CASSLAGREQETQYF
>-|TRBJ2-3|TRBD2|TRBV27|19
TGTGCCAGCAGTTTCTATGGTAGCGGGGGTTTCACTAGCACAGATACGCAGTATTTT
CASSFYGSGGFTSTDTQYF
>-|TRBJ1-2|-|TRBV5-1|15
TGCGCCAGCAGCTCTCTCCCCCGAGGCTCGGAGGGCTACACCTTC
CASSSLPRGSEGYTF
>-|TRBJ2-3|TRBD2|TRBV5-1|16
TGCGCCAGCAGCCCAGGACTAGCGGGGAGCACAGATACGCAGTATTTT
CASSPGLAGSTDTQYF
>-|TRBJ1-2|TRBD1|TRBV5-1|17
TGCGCCAGCAGCCCTAGACAGGGGGCGAGGCACAACTATGGCTACACCTTC
CASSPRQGARHNYGYTF
>-|TRBJ2-5|-|TRBV4-2|16
TGTGCCAGCAGCCAAGGGGCGGGGTGGTACCAAGAGACCCAGTACTTC
CASSQGAGWYQETQYF
>-|TRBJ1-4|-|TRBV6-1|13
TGTGCCGCTCGCTGGGGGGGTTGGGAAAAACTGTTTTTT
CAARWGGWEKLFF
>-|TRBJ2-1|TRBD2|TRBV7-6|13
TGTGCCAGCTCCGGGACTAGCTCTGGAGAGCAGTTCTTC
CASSGTSSGEQFF
>-|TRBJ2-2|TRBD1|TRBV9|15
TGTGCCAGCAGCTTCAGGGGGAACTCGCCCGGGGAGCTGTTTTTT
CASSFRGNSPGELFF
>-|TRBJ1-1|-|TRBV6-6|16
TGTGCCAGCAGCCCTGCAGACTATGGGCTGAACACTGAAGCTTTCTTT
CASSPADYGLNTEAFF
>-|TRBJ1-4|TRBD1|TRBV18|16
TGTGCCAGCTCGCCCGACAGGGTTGCAACTAATGAAAAACTGTTTTTT
CASSPDRVATNEKLFF
>-|TRBJ1-2|TRBD1|TRBV5-6|15
TGTGCCAGCTCGGACAGGGGGAAACCTAACTATGGCTACACCTTC
CASSDRGKPNYGYTF
>-|TRBJ2-5|-|TRBV7-7|13
TGTGCCAGCAGCCTGGACAGTCAAGAGACCCAGTACTTC
CASSLDSQETQYF
>-|TRBJ2-1|-|TRBV6-6|14
TGTGCCAGCAGTTACGTGGCAAACTACAATGAGCAGTTCTTC
CASSYVANYNEQFF
>-|TRBJ2-6|TRBD2|TRBV30|18
TGTGCCTGGAGTGTACAACTAGCGGGGGACTCTGGGGCCAACGTCCTGACTTTC
CAWSVQLAGDSGANVLTF
>-|TRBJ1-3|-|TRBV4-3|15
TGCGCCAGCAGCCAAGGCGGGGGTTCTGGAAACACCATATATTTT
CASSQGGGSGNTIYF
>-|TRBJ1-1|-|TRBV6-5|15
TGTGCCAGCAGTTACTTGGCCCCACAGAACACTGAAGCTTTCTTT
CASSYLAPQNTEAFF
>-|TRBJ2-2|-|TRBV6-6|12
TGTGCCAGCAGATCCGACAGTCGGGAGCTGTTTTTT
CASRSDSRELFF
>-|TRBJ2-5|-|TRBV29-1|16
TGCAGCGTTGTACGATTCGGGGACAACATTCGGGAGACCCAGTACTTC
CSVVRFGDNIRETQYF
>-|TRBJ2-5|-|TRBV18|16
TGTGCCAGCTCACCACCGGACAGGTTTGGGGGGGAGACCCAGTACTTC
CASSPPDRFGGETQYF